The 27 T cell receptor beta chains below come from one sample, sequenced in a study of PD-1 blockade in classical Hodgkin lymphoma. Assay: immunoSEQ multiplex PCR; the TCRdb copy retains only in-frame clones and omits some. The sample shows roughly 12,000 clones, about nine tenths of them seen only once. All the patients suffered relapse after autologous stem cell transplantation, and brentuximab vedotin exposure differed. With magnetic negative selection, CD4+ T cells were purified from PBMCs that had been thawed. The source was CD4+ T cells from blood, collected at baseline. The receptors shown here come from a human donor with classical Hodgkin lymphoma.

The chain recombines TRBV28 with TRBJ2-5, with D perhaps TRBD2 (6 bases). Germline CDR1 and CDR2: MDHEN and SYDVKM. The V end was cut by 5 bases, the J end by 10 bases, with 14 bases between. CDR3 size: 12 residues. CDR3 protein: CASSPLVGGQYF. The DNA of the CDR3 is TGTGCCAGCAGTCCCCTAGTCGGGGGCCAGTACTTC.

The chain recombines TRBV27 with TRBJ1-1, with D perhaps TRBD1 (5 bases). V was cut by 0 bases and J by 9 bases, with 23 bases left in between. There are 17 residues in the CDR3. CDR1 and CDR2 (germline): MNHEY, SMNVEV (reference sequence). The DNA of the CDR3 is TGTGCCAGCAGTTTATCTCTTCGGACACTCGTCCATAGTAAAGCTTTCTTT. It encodes CASSLSLRTLVHSKAFF.

The chain combines TRBV28 with TRBJ2-7; unclear D gene. The CDR3 is 14 residues long. The V gene lost 3 bases and the J gene lost 2 bases, with 11 bases spanning the gap. Per the germline V gene, CDR1 is MDHEN and CDR2 is SYDVKM. This chain's CDR3 is CASSFPGGPYEQYF. For the CDR3, the DNA is TGTGCCAGCAGTTTCCCCGGCGGACCCTACGAGCAGTACTTC.

Only one count was recorded for this clone. The chain links TRBV11-2 to TRBJ2-3; D is uncertain. The CDR3 has 14 residues. Germline V gene lookup returns CDR1 SGHAT and CDR2 FQNNGV. Trimming removed 4 bases from V and 6 bases from J, with 14 bases in between. CDR3 sequence (DNA): TGTGCCAGCAGCTCGGGCAACGTCCCCGATACGCAGTATTTT. Translating gives CASSSGNVPDTQYF.

This clone was counted once. This sequence joins TRBV6-5 and TRBJ1-1; D uncertain. This CDR3 contains 14 residues. The germline V gene encodes CDR1 MNHEY and CDR2 SVGAGI. Trimming cost V 5 bases and J 3 bases, with 13 bases left between them. The CDR3 spells CASSKGFKDTEAFF. CDR3 coding DNA: TGTGCCAGCAGTAAGGGATTCAAGGACACTGAAGCTTTCTTT.

The chain employs TRBV27 and TRBJ1-4, with D possibly TRBD1 on 5 matching bases. Germline V lookup: CDR1 MNHEY, CDR2 SMNVEV (reference sequence). V was trimmed by 1 base and J by 0 bases, leaving 9 bases between them. The CDR3 runs to 16 residues. CDR3 in amino acids: CASSLYGAPTNEKLFF. CDR3 nucleotides: TGTGCCAGCAGTTTATACGGGGCCCCAACTAATGAAAAACTGTTTTTT.

The rearrangement uses TRBV5-1 and TRBJ2-4; D is possibly TRBD1 (6 bases). CDR1 and CDR2 (germline): SGHRS, YFSETQ. This CDR3 has 15 amino acids. V dropped 4 bases and J dropped 6 bases, with 17 bases sitting between them. The CDR3 DNA sequence: TGCGCCAGCAGCCAAAGACAGGCCCCTGGAAACATTCAGTACTTC. This gives the protein CASSQRQAPGNIQYF.

V and J are TRBV7-9 and TRBJ2-7; 10 bases map to TRBD1. Trimming cost V 1 base and J 1 base; bases outside gene matches: 1. The V gene's germline CDR1 is SEHNR and CDR2 FQNEAQ (reference sequence). This CDR3 has 15 residues. The DNA for the CDR3 is TGTGCCAGCAGCTTAGGGGACAGGGGATCCTACGAGCAGTACTTC. Translation: CASSLGDRGSYEQYF.

The genes are TRBV4-1 and TRBJ1-5; 8 bases are shared with TRBD1. Germline V gene sequence: CDR1 MGHRA, CDR2 YSYEKL. V lost 0 bases and J lost 1; bases outside the gene matches: 2. The CDR3 is 16 residues long. In DNA form, the CDR3 reads TGCGCCAGCAGCCAAGACTGGACAGGGAGCAATCAGCCCCAGCATTTT. It translates to CASSQDWTGSNQPQHF.

This clone was picked up a small number of times. The chain employs TRBV5-1 and TRBJ2-1, with a tentative D call TRBD1 (6 bases). Germline V gene sequence: CDR1 SGHRS, CDR2 YFSETQ. The CDR3 sequence is 14 residues long. V lost 4 bases and J 1 base, leaving 9 bases between the germline ends. The CDR3 sequence is CASSPRGSYNEQFF. CDR3 DNA: TGCGCCAGCAGCCCAAGGGGGTCCTACAATGAGCAGTTCTTC. Full variable domain (remainder filled in from reference TRBV5-1 and TRBJ2-1): KAGVTQTPRYLIKTRGQQVTLSCSPISGHRSVSWYQQTPGQGLQFLFEYFSETQRNKGNFPGRFSGRQFSNSRSEMNVSTLELGDSALYLCASSPRGSYNEQFFGPGTRLTVL.

This clone was counted once. V usage is TRBV5-1 and J usage is TRBJ1-4; D is unresolved. Germline V CDR1 and CDR2: SGHRS, YFSETQ. The V gene lost 2 bases and the J gene lost 7 bases, with 12 bases spanning the gap. This CDR3 has 14 residues. CDR3 loop: CASSFASPGEKLFF. The CDR3 DNA is TGCGCCAGCAGCTTCGCCTCGCCTGGTGAAAAACTGTTTTTT.

The J gene is TRBJ1-4, the V gene TRBV6-1, with TRBD1 matching 7 bases. Germline V gene lookup returns CDR1 MNHNS and CDR2 SASEGT. V lost 7 bases to trimming and J lost 3 bases; unmatched junction nucleotides: 2. The CDR3 has 13 residues. The DNA of the CDR3 is TGTGCCAGCACCAGGGGGGCTAATGAAAAACTGTTTTTT. Amino acids: CASTRGANEKLFF.

This rearrangement joins TRBV7-2 to TRBJ1-4, with D perhaps matching TRBD1 (5 bases). V dropped 3 bases and J dropped 5 bases, with 10 bases sitting between them. The CDR3 sequence is 14 residues long. CDR1 is SGHTA, CDR2 FQGNSA, per germline. The CDR3, as DNA: TGTGCCAGCAGCTTTAGGGGAGACAATGAAAAACTGTTTTTT. This translates into CASSFRGDNEKLFF.

J is TRBJ1-3 and V is TRBV7-6; unclear D gene. Germline CDR1 reads SGHVS; CDR2 reads FNYEAQ. Trimming took off 0 bases at V and 4 bases at J, with 7 bases between the two ends. The CDR3 totals 14 residues. CDR3 in amino acids: CASSLAGSGNTIYF. The CDR3, as DNA: TGTGCCAGCAGCTTAGCGGGGTCGGGAAACACCATATATTTT.

The V gene is TRBV5-6, the J gene TRBJ2-7; D might be TRBD2 (6 bases). The CDR3 loop spans 17 amino acids. Looked up from germline, CDR1 is SGHDT and CDR2 is YYEEEE. V lost 5 bases, J lost 6 bases, and 27 bases lay in between. CDR3 residues: CASRNRGGTELLGEQYF. CDR3 nucleotides: TGTGCCAGCAGAAACCGCGGCGGGACCGAGCTGCTGGGCGAGCAGTACTTC.

This CDR3 is CASSAQGRFYGYTF. CDR3 DNA sequence: TGTGCCAGCAGTGCACAGGGGCGGTTTTATGGCTACACCTTC. The gene calls are TRBV6-5 and TRBJ1-2; 7 positions agree with TRBD1. CDR3 length: 14 amino acids. Germline assignment: CDR1 MNHEY and CDR2 SVGAGI. V was clipped by 5 bases and J by 5 bases; unmatched bases: 8.

V gene TRBV5-1 combines with J gene TRBJ2-7, with 9 bases identical to TRBD1. The V segment lost 1 base and the J segment 3 bases; nucleotides outside the gene matches: 5. Germline CDR1 SGHRS, CDR2 YFSETQ. This CDR3 spans 15 amino acids. The CDR3 bases are TGCGCCAGCAGCTTGAGGGGACAGGGTAACTACGAGCAGTACTTC. Its protein is CASSLRGQGNYEQYF.

The rearrangement links TRBV5-1 to TRBJ2-5, with D tentatively TRBD1 (5 bases). Germline-derived CDR1 and CDR2 are SGHRS and YFSETQ. V lost 0 bases and J lost 5, with 11 bases in between. This CDR3 contains 14 residues. The CDR3 coding sequence is TGCGCCAGCAGCTTGGGCAGGGCGGCGGAGACCCAGTACTTC. Translating it yields CASSLGRAAETQYF.

The chain carries TRBV11-2 and TRBJ2-5; TRBD1 might be the D (6 bases). The V and J ends lost 5 bases and 5 bases respectively, with 24 bases between them. Germline CDR1 and CDR2: SGHAT and FQNNGV. CDR3 length equals 17 residues. DNA for the CDR3: TGTGCCAGCAGCCCGACAGGAGGACGATGGTTAGGGGAGACCCAGTACTTC. It is translated as CASSPTGGRWLGETQYF.

The CDR3 DNA sequence: TGTGCCAGCAGCTTGAGTCTAGCGGGACAGTATGAGCAGTTCTTC. Translated: CASSLSLAGQYEQFF. The chain recombines TRBV11-2 with TRBJ2-1; 9 bases map to TRBD2. The ends lost 3 bases at V and 8 bases at J; junction bases unmatched: 8. This CDR3 is built from 15 residues. Per germline, CDR1 SGHAT and CDR2 FQNNGV.

The V and J genes are TRBV5-1 and TRBJ1-5; weak D call: TRBD1 (5 bases). The germline V gene encodes CDR1 SGHRS and CDR2 YFSETQ. This CDR3 has 15 residues. V was trimmed by 4 bases and J by 3 bases, leaving 14 bases between them. CDR3 in amino acids: CASSTREYDNQPQHF. DNA of the CDR3: TGCGCCAGCAGCACCAGGGAATACGACAATCAGCCCCAGCATTTT.

The chain carries TRBV7-9 and TRBJ1-3, with unresolved D. CDR3 length: 15 amino acids. The V gene lost 5 bases and the J gene lost 0 bases, with 11 bases spanning the gap. The germline CDR1 and CDR2 sequences are SEHNR and FQNEAQ (reference sequence). CDR3 residues: CASSQVGYSGNTIYF. The DNA of the CDR3 is TGTGCCAGCAGCCAGGTGGGATACTCTGGAAACACCATATATTTT.

The chain combines TRBV25-1 with TRBJ2-1; TRBD1 matches at 9 bases. J was trimmed by 4 bases and V by 5 bases; bases with no gene match: 15. The CDR3 is made up of 18 amino acids. Germline-derived CDR1 and CDR2 are MGHDK and SYGVNS. The CDR3 DNA reads TGTGCCAGCAGTCTTAACTGGGGACAGGGAACGTCATACAATGAGCAGTTCTTC. Amino acids: CASSLNWGQGTSYNEQFF.

The V and J genes are TRBV7-9 and TRBJ2-7, with D possibly TRBD1 on 5 matching bases. V lost 4 bases and J 5 bases, leaving 15 bases between the germline ends. CDR3 size: 14 residues. The V gene's germline CDR1 is SEHNR and CDR2 FQNEAQ (reference sequence). The CDR3 reads CASSSDTRGHEQYF. CDR3 coding DNA: TGTGCCAGCAGCTCCGACACAAGGGGCCACGAGCAGTACTTC.

The chain employs TRBV2 and TRBJ2-5, with TRBD1 identical over 8 bases. The germline gives CDR1 SNHLY, CDR2 FYNNEI. V was pared by 7 bases and J by 5 bases, with 6 bases of the junction left unmatched. The CDR3 length is 13 residues. CDR3 DNA sequence: TGTGCCAGCAATGGACAGGGTTATGAGACCCAGTACTTC. Translated, it gives CASNGQGYETQYF.

This sequence joins TRBV4-2 and TRBJ2-2; no definite D call. With 0 bases removed from V and 4 bases from J, the gap between germline ends came to 9 bases. The CDR3 covers 15 residues. The germline gives CDR1 LGHNA, CDR2 YNFKEQ. The CDR3 DNA reads TGTGCCAGCAGCCAAGATTCGGCAATCACCGGGGAGCTGTTTTTT. It encodes CASSQDSAITGELFF.

The chain links TRBV11-2 to TRBJ1-5; D might be TRBD1 (6 bases). Trimming removed 2 bases at V and 4 bases at J, with 15 bases between. The germline gives CDR1 SGHAT, CDR2 FQNNGV. This CDR3 is 16 amino acids long. CDR3 in DNA: TGTGCCAGCAGCTTAAATGGGGGGCTTGGAAATCAGCCCCAGCATTTT. Translation gives CASSLNGGLGNQPQHF.